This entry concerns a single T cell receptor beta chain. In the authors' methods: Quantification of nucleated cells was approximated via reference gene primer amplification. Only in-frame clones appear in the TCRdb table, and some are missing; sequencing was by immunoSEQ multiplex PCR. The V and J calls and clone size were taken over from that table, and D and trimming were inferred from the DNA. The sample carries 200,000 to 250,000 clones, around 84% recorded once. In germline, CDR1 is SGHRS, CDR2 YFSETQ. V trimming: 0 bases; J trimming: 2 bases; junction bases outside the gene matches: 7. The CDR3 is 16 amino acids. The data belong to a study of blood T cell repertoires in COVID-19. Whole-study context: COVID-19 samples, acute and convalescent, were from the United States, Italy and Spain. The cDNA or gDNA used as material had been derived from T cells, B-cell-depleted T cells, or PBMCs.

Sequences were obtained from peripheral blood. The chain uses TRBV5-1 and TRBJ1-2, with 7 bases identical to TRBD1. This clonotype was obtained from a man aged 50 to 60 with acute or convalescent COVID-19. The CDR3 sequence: CASSLGTGTDNYGYTF. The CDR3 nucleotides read TGCGCCAGCAGCTTGGGAACCGGGACAGACAACTATGGCTACACCTTC.